The 9 T cell receptor beta chains given below trace back to one sample, sequenced in a study of cytotoxic CD8 clonotypes in ibrutinib-treated CLL. Sequencing was performed with immunoSEQ multiplex PCR; in TCRdb, only in-frame clones are kept and a portion is missing. The sample carries about 49,000 clones, approximately 50% recorded once. Material: PBMCs, obtained after 12 months of ibrutinib treatment. The receptors stem from a human donor with chronic lymphocytic leukemia.

J is TRBJ2-7 and V is TRBV30; a weak D match, TRBD2 (5 bases). Germline V gene lookup returns CDR1 GTSNPN and CDR2 SVGIG (reference sequence). The ends were cut back, 7 bases at V and 2 bases at J, with 15 bases in the middle. CDR3 length: 13 amino acids. This chain's CDR3 is CAFTRTTTYEQYF. The CDR3 DNA sequence: TGTGCCTTTACTCGGACGACTACCTACGAGCAGTACTTC.

The V gene is TRBV13, the J gene TRBJ1-2; D is undetermined. Trimming took off 3 bases at V and 6 bases at J, with 14 bases between the two ends. The CDR3 loop spans 14 amino acids. CDR1 and CDR2 from the germline V gene are PRHDT and FYEKMQ (reference sequence). CDR3: CASSFAPTRDGYTF. DNA for the CDR3: TGTGCCAGCAGCTTCGCCCCTACGAGGGATGGCTACACCTTC.

In nucleotides, the CDR3 is TGTGCCAGCTCACCACCCTTACTTGGTAGCGGGCCGTACAATGAGCAGTTCTTC. Its translation is CASSPPLLGSGPYNEQFF. The chain links TRBV18 to TRBJ2-1, with TRBD2 matching over 7 bases. The junction had 12 bases not matched to a gene; V was cut back by 0 bases and J by 4 bases. The CDR3 consists of 18 residues. CDR1 KGHSH and CDR2 LQKENI come from the germline V gene.

The V and J genes are TRBV18 and TRBJ2-3; a weak D match, TRBD2 (5 bases). The CDR3 sequence is 16 residues long. The V gene lost 0 bases and the J gene lost 0 bases, with 10 bases spanning the gap. Germline-derived CDR1 and CDR2 are KGHSH and LQKENI. This CDR3 reads CASSPPERRSTDTQYF. The CDR3, as DNA: TGTGCCAGCTCACCACCGGAGCGGCGGAGCACAGATACGCAGTATTTT.

This clone showed up just a few times. DNA for the CDR3: TGTGCCAGCTCCAGGGGTTACACAGATACGCAGTATTTT. Protein: CASSRGYTDTQYF. This chain connects TRBV28 to TRBJ2-3; perhaps TRBD1 as D (6 bases). This CDR3 has 13 residues. Trimming stripped 8 bases from V and 2 bases from J, with 11 bases between. CDR1 and CDR2 from the germline V gene are MDHEN and SYDVKM.

This clone was seen a few times. This chain links TRBV7-8 with TRBJ1-5; D gene ambiguous. The CDR3 spans 14 residues. Looked up from germline, CDR1 is SGHVS and CDR2 is FQNEAQ. Trimming shortened V by 1 base and J by 4 bases, and 8 bases separated the two germline ends. The chain's CDR3 is CASSLVRRNQPQHF. The CDR3 bases are TGTGCCAGCAGCTTAGTACGCAGGAATCAGCCCCAGCATTTT.

This clone was seen only a few times. V gene TRBV5-1 combines with J gene TRBJ1-6; 7 bases align to TRBD1. This CDR3 has 14 amino acids. CDR1 is SGHRS, CDR2 YFSETQ, per germline. The trim removed 4 bases at V and 10 bases at J, leaving 8 bases unmatched. CDR3 coding DNA: TGCGCCAGCAGCCCAGGGGGGTCGGAATCACCCCTCCACTTT. As protein: CASSPGGSESPLHF.

The chain links TRBV18 to TRBJ1-5; 7 bases fit TRBD1. V gave up 3 bases and J gave up 6 bases; unmatched junction bases: 5. Germline CDR1 reads KGHSH; CDR2 reads LQKENI. The CDR3 sequence is 14 residues long. As DNA, the CDR3 is TGTGCCAGCTCACCCGAACAGGGGAGTCAGCCCCAGCATTTT. Residues: CASSPEQGSQPQHF.

This chain uses TRBV9 with TRBJ2-7; 15 bases are a match to TRBD2. Germline CDR1 and CDR2: SGDLS and YYNGEE. The CDR3 spans 16 residues. V lost 3 bases and J lost 7; bases outside the gene matches: 8. CDR3 nucleotides: TGTGCCAGCAGCGGAGGACTAGCGGGAGGGCCGGAGGAGCAGTACTTC. It encodes CASSGGLAGGPEEQYF. The full variable domain, with the rest looked up from reference TRBV9 and TRBJ2-7, is DSGVTQTPKHLITATGQRVTLRCSPRSGDLSVYWYQQSLDQGLQFLIQYYNGEERAKGNILERFSAQQFPDLHSELNLSSLELGDSALYFCASSGGLAGGPEEQYFGPGTRLTVT.